These 32 T cell receptor beta chains share one sample of origin, sequenced in a study of patients and donors after allogeneic stem cell transplantation. TCRdb used MiXCR to reprocess the RT-PCR reads, holding one entry per CDR3 protein. The table lists over 400,000 distinct CDR3 sequences, approximately 16% of them singletons. The sequencing sample was made of blood, either unsorted or a sorted T cell fraction (not recorded which). All receptors come from a human donor who was either an allogeneic HSCT recipient or a stem cell or donor lymphocyte infusion donor (not recorded which). It is not recorded whose cells these are; they may come from a transplant donor.

This clonotype has only a few counts. V and J are TRBV30 and TRBJ1-1; a possible D gene is TRBD1 (5 bases). V was pared by 0 bases and J by 2 bases, with 7 bases between. This CDR3 contains 13 residues. Germline V gives CDR1 GTSNPN, CDR2 SVGIG (reference sequence). The chain's CDR3 is CAWSVQGNTEAFF. The CDR3 coding sequence is TGTGCCTGGAGTGTCCAGGGAAACACTGAAGCTTTCTTT.

In its sample, this clonotype was seen many times. This chain links TRBV7-2 with TRBJ2-1, with D tentatively TRBD2 (6 bases). Germline values: CDR1 SGHTA, CDR2 FQGNSA. The CDR3 is 11 amino acids. V gave up 1 base and J gave up 13 bases, with 8 bases separating them. The CDR3 DNA sequence: TGTGCCAGCAGCTTAGAACTAGCTCAGTTCTTC. It yields the protein CASSLELAQFF. Supplemented by reference TRBV7-2 and TRBJ2-1, the full variable domain reads GAGVSQSPSNKVTEKGKDVELRCDPISGHTALYWYRQSLGQGLEFLIYFQGNSAPDKSGLPSDRFSAERTGGSVSTLTIQRTQQEDSAVYLCASSLELAQFFGPGTRLTVL.

This chain connects TRBV7-3 to TRBJ2-7; the match to TRBD1 covers 9 bases. V shed 2 bases and J 5 bases; nucleotides not matched to a gene: 10. Germline V gives CDR1 SGHTA, CDR2 FQGTGA. The CDR3 covers 16 residues. This CDR3 reads CASSLLQGARLDEQYF. The CDR3 DNA reads TGTGCCAGCAGCTTATTACAGGGGGCGAGGCTGGACGAGCAGTACTTC.

This clonotype was observed many times. The genes are TRBV6-1 and TRBJ1-2; perhaps TRBD1 as D (5 bases). The CDR3 covers 16 residues. The V and J ends lost 6 bases and 4 bases respectively, with 21 bases between them. CDR1 is MNHNS and CDR2 is SASEGT in the germline V gene. The CDR3 loop is CASSWVTGSGTYGYTF. CDR3 DNA: TGTGCCAGCAGCTGGGTTACAGGTTCGGGTACCTATGGCTACACCTTC.

This clonotype was seen a few times. The J gene is TRBJ2-1, the V gene TRBV25-1, with unresolved D. V was cut by 1 base and J by 0 bases, with 10 bases left in between. The CDR3 loop spans 16 amino acids. The V gene's germline CDR1 is MGHDK and CDR2 SYGVNS. CDR3 sequence: CASSEFDGSSYNEQFF. The CDR3 DNA sequence: TGTGCCAGCAGTGAATTTGACGGTAGCTCCTACAATGAGCAGTTCTTC.

This clonotype was counted many times. The germline gene is not matched at one end of the junction; a read error may be the cause. V gene TRBV27 combines with J gene TRBJ1-1; D not resolved. The CDR3 has 14 amino acids. Germline assignment: CDR1 MNHEY and CDR2 SMNVEV (reference sequence). The CDR3 spells CASSPGLLNTEAFF. As DNA, the CDR3 is TGCGCCAGCAGCCCCGGACTACTGAACACTGAAGCTTTCTTT.

V usage is TRBV3-1 and J usage is TRBJ2-5, with a possible D match to TRBD2 (6 bases). Deletions cut 4 bases from V and 6 bases from J, with 21 bases between. The CDR3 loop spans 16 amino acids. Germline assignment: CDR1 LGHDT and CDR2 YNNKEL (reference sequence). The CDR3 sequence is CASSPLREAGRKTQYF. CDR3 DNA: TGTGCCAGCAGCCCCCTTCGAGAGGCGGGAAGAAAGACCCAGTACTTC.

The chain is built from TRBV29-1 and TRBJ2-5; TRBD1 aligns across 7 bases. Losses at the gene ends were 6 bases for V and 2 bases for J; bases not matched to a gene: 9. This CDR3 has 14 amino acids. From germline, CDR1 is SQVTM and CDR2 ANQGSEA. As DNA, the CDR3 is TGCAGCGTCACCTCGACAGGGCGGCAAGAGACCCAGTACTTC. Translated, it gives CSVTSTGRQETQYF.

The V and J genes are TRBV30 and TRBJ1-2, with TRBD1 matching 7 bases. V shed 7 bases and J 5 bases; nucleotides not matched to a gene: 4. Germline V CDR1 and CDR2: GTSNPN, SVGIG (reference sequence). This CDR3 contains 11 residues. The CDR3 loop is CASVQGYGYTF. In nucleotides, the CDR3 is TGTGCCTCAGTACAGGGGTATGGCTACACCTTC. The whole variable domain, filled in from reference TRBV30 and TRBJ1-2, reads SQTIHQWPATLVQPVGSPLSLECTVEGTSNPNLYWYRQAAGRGLQLLFYSVGIGQISSEVPQNLSASRPQDRQFILSSKKLLLSDSGFYLCASVQGYGYTFGSGTRLTVV.

This clonotype was recorded a few times. The V call is TRBV7-8, the J call TRBJ2-1, with D uncertain. Trimming shortened V by 3 bases and J by 0 bases, and 6 bases separated the two germline ends. Germline CDR1 SGHVS, CDR2 FQNEAQ. This CDR3 spans 14 amino acids. The CDR3 reads CASSFLSSYNEQFF. Here the CDR3 DNA reads TGTGCCAGCAGCTTTCTGAGCTCCTACAATGAGCAGTTCTTC.

The rearrangement joins TRBV7-9 to TRBJ1-2; D uncertain. The CDR3 runs to 16 residues. V was pared by 3 bases and J by 2 bases, with 16 bases between. The germline CDR1 and CDR2 sequences are SEHNR and FQNEAQ (reference sequence). In DNA, the CDR3 is TGTGCCAGCAGCTTTCGGACGCACAGCTTGAACTATGGCTACACCTTC. Its translation is CASSFRTHSLNYGYTF.

This clonotype was picked up a small number of times. This chain uses TRBV7-2 with TRBJ1-1; D not certain. The CDR3 spans 14 residues. Germline V gene lookup returns CDR1 SGHTA and CDR2 FQGNSA. V lost 1 base and J 0 bases, leaving 6 bases between the germline ends. The CDR3 nucleotides are TGTGCCAGCAGCTTAGAGTCCATGAACACTGAAGCTTTCTTT. Translation gives CASSLESMNTEAFF.

This clonotype was recorded many times. V and J are TRBV5-1 and TRBJ2-5, with D unclear. Trimming shortened V by 0 bases and J by 1 base, and 10 bases separated the two germline ends. In germline, CDR1 is SGHRS, CDR2 YFSETQ. This CDR3 has 15 residues. The CDR3 region has the DNA TGCGCCAGCAGCTTGGGGCAGATCGTCCAAGAGACCCAGTACTTC. Residues: CASSLGQIVQETQYF.

This clonotype was counted between two and nine times. The V gene is TRBV30, the J gene TRBJ2-1; D call uncertain. Germline assignment: CDR1 GTSNPN and CDR2 SVGIG (reference sequence). The CDR3 extends over 12 amino acids. V shed 0 bases and J shed 10 bases, with 10 bases lying between them. CDR3 DNA: TGTGCCTGGAGTGTACTACTCGGGGAGCAGTTCTTC. Translated: CAWSVLLGEQFF.

Worth noting for this clonotype: Given a much more abundant clone one base away, this may be a read error. V and J are TRBV6-4 and TRBJ2-1; the D is unclear. CDR1 and CDR2 (germline): MRHNA, SNTAGT. This CDR3 contains 11 residues. V lost 6 bases to trimming and J lost 7 bases, with 7 bases between them. CDR3 amino acids: CASRNGNEQFF. Written as DNA, the CDR3 is TGTGCCAGCAGGAATGGGAATGAGCAGTTCTTC.

The chain employs TRBV30 and TRBJ2-7; D unclear. With 3 bases removed from V and 3 bases from J, the gap between germline ends came to 6 bases. In germline, CDR1 is GTSNPN, CDR2 SVGIG (reference sequence). The CDR3 covers 11 residues. The CDR3 spells CAWRSVYEQYF. The DNA for the CDR3 is TGTGCCTGGAGATCCGTCTACGAGCAGTACTTC. The complete variable domain, with remaining parts taken from reference TRBV30 and TRBJ2-7, reads SQTIHQWPATLVQPVGSPLSLECTVEGTSNPNLYWYRQAAGRGLQLLFYSVGIGQISSEVPQNLSASRPQDRQFILSSKKLLLSDSGFYLCAWRSVYEQYFGPGTRLTVT.

This clonotype was recorded at least ten times. The CDR3 spells CASSWGAKGNIQYF. The CDR3 DNA reads as TGCGCCAGCAGCTGGGGAGCGAAGGGAAACATTCAGTACTTC. The chain has TRBV5-1 and TRBJ2-4, with D possibly TRBD2 on 5 matching bases. Germline CDR1 SGHRS, CDR2 YFSETQ. The length of the CDR3 is 14 residues. V shed 3 bases and J shed 6 bases, with 13 bases lying between them. The full variable domain, completed using reference TRBV5-1 and TRBJ2-4, is KAGVTQTPRYLIKTRGQQVTLSCSPISGHRSVSWYQQTPGQGLQFLFEYFSETQRNKGNFPGRFSGRQFSNSRSEMNVSTLELGDSALYLCASSWGAKGNIQYFGAGTRLSVL.

This clonotype showed up many times. This chain joins TRBV5-1 and TRBJ1-1; 8 bases map to TRBD1. Germline CDR1 is SGHRS and CDR2 is YFSETQ. CDR3 length: 16 amino acids. J gave up 0 bases and V 2 bases, and 6 bases lay outside the gene matches. CDR3 in amino acids: CASSFPTGAMNTEAFF. In DNA form, the CDR3 reads TGCGCCAGCAGCTTTCCGACAGGGGCTATGAACACTGAAGCTTTCTTT. The variable domain in full, with the rest retrieved from reference TRBV5-1 and TRBJ1-1, is KAGVTQTPRYLIKTRGQQVTLSCSPISGHRSVSWYQQTPGQGLQFLFEYFSETQRNKGNFPGRFSGRQFSNSRSEMNVSTLELGDSALYLCASSFPTGAMNTEAFFGQGTRLTVV.

This clonotype was observed at least ten times. This chain connects TRBV12-3 or TRBV12-4 to TRBJ1-1; 7 bases match TRBD1. This CDR3 is 14 amino acids long. V was pared by 2 bases and J by 5 bases, with 5 bases of the junction left unmatched. Here the CDR3 reads CASSLRGPGTEAFF. Written as DNA, the CDR3 is TGTGCCAGCAGTTTAAGGGGGCCTGGAACTGAAGCTTTCTTT.

The table lists this clonotype with many counts. The junction departs from germline at one end; a sequencing error may be responsible. The rearrangement uses TRBV5-1 and TRBJ2-7; tentatively, D is TRBD2 (5 bases). This CDR3 region has 11 residues. Germline CDR1 SGHRS, CDR2 YFSETQ. The CDR3 region is CASSAGYEQYF. In DNA, the CDR3 is TGTGCCAGCAGTGCGGGTTACGAGCAGTACTTC.

In this sample, this clonotype turned up many times. V gene TRBV7-8 combines with J gene TRBJ1-6, with D perhaps TRBD1 (6 bases). V lost 0 bases and J lost 0, with 12 bases in between. Germline lookup yields CDR1 SGHVS and CDR2 FQNEAQ. The CDR3 covers 18 residues. CDR3 sequence (DNA): TGTGCCAGCAGCTTAGCGGGAGGACAGAGCTCCTATAATTCACCCCTCCACTTT. It encodes CASSLAGGQSSYNSPLHF.

V is TRBV14 and J is TRBJ1-1, with D hard to call. The CDR3 is 16 amino acids. V lost 0 bases to trimming and J lost 1 base, with 12 bases between them. The germline CDR1 and CDR2 sequences are SGHDN and FVKESK. The CDR3 nucleotides read TGTGCCAGCAGCCAAGAGTTTGGGCGGGCGAACACTGAAGCTTTCTTT. It codes for CASSQEFGRANTEAFF. The full variable domain, completed using reference TRBV14 and TRBJ1-1, is EAGVTQFPSHSVIEKGQTVTLRCDPISGHDNLYWYRRVMGKEIKFLLHFVKESKQDESGMPNNRFLAERTGGTYSTLKVQPAELEDSGVYFCASSQEFGRANTEAFFGQGTRLTVV.

This clonotype was detected a few times. The chain uses TRBV4-2 and TRBJ2-7, with 13 positions matching TRBD2. V dropped 0 bases and J dropped 12; count of bases not matched to a gene: 11. Germline CDR1 and CDR2: LGHNA and YNFKEQ. The CDR3 runs 16 residues. CDR3 loop: CASSQDPEGLAGFPYF. The CDR3 DNA sequence: TGTGCCAGCAGCCAAGATCCGGAGGGACTAGCGGGGTTCCCGTACTTC.

This clonotype has just a few counts. The chain has TRBV10-3 and TRBJ1-1; possibly TRBD1 for D (5 bases). The CDR3 has 14 residues. Germline V gene data show CDR1 as ENHRY and CDR2 as SYGVKD. The V end lost 0 bases, the J end lost 1 base, and 6 bases lay between the germline ends. The CDR3 nucleotides are TGTGCCATCAGTGAGTCGGGGGGGAACACTGAAGCTTTCTTT. Amino acid sequence: CAISESGGNTEAFF.

This clonotype was seen only a few times. The chain is built from TRBV5-6 and TRBJ2-3, with unresolved D. Trimming stripped 0 bases from V and 5 bases from J, with 13 bases between. The CDR3 contains 15 residues. Germline V gene lookup returns CDR1 SGHDT and CDR2 YYEEEE. The CDR3 here is CASSLVGRAGDTQYF. Written as DNA, the CDR3 is TGTGCCAGCAGCTTGGTAGGCCGGGCAGGAGATACGCAGTATTTT.

This clonotype has only one observation. The V gene is TRBV20-1, the J gene TRBJ2-7; D is uncertain. CDR3 length equals 11 residues. V lost 3 bases and J 7 bases, leaving 10 bases between the germline ends. CDR1 DFQATT and CDR2 SNEGSKA come from the germline V gene (reference sequence). The CDR3 loop reads CSASEDGEQYF. The CDR3 nucleotides are TGCAGTGCTAGTGAGGATGGTGAGCAGTACTTC.

The rearrangement joins TRBV27 to TRBJ2-2; D is perhaps TRBD1 or TRBD2 (6 bases each). The CDR3 covers 13 residues. Trimming removed 7 bases at V and 5 bases at J, with 11 bases between. The germline V gene has CDR1 MNHEY and CDR2 SMNVEV (reference sequence). CDR3: CASIRGRTGELFF. The CDR3, as DNA: TGTGCCAGCATACGGGGGCGAACCGGGGAGCTGTTTTTT.

V is TRBV20-1 and J is TRBJ2-3; 8 nucleotides line up with TRBD2. Germline CDR1 DFQATT, CDR2 SNEGSKA (reference sequence). The V and J ends lost 0 bases and 5 bases, in that order; junction bases with no gene match: 7. The CDR3 has 15 amino acids. CDR3 DNA sequence: TGCAGTGCTAGAGATGGGACTGCGGGGGGAGATACGCAGTATTTT. Protein: CSARDGTAGGDTQYF.

The chain is built from TRBV2 and TRBJ2-1, with D perhaps TRBD1 (5 bases). Germline CDR1 and CDR2: SNHLY and FYNNEI. V was trimmed by 6 bases and J by 0 bases, leaving 9 bases between them. This CDR3 contains 14 residues. The CDR3 is CASRDTSSYNEQFF. The DNA for the CDR3 is TGTGCCAGCAGGGACACGAGCTCCTACAATGAGCAGTTCTTC.

V gene TRBV30 combines with J gene TRBJ1-1; D not resolved. This CDR3 spans 11 amino acids. Between the trimmed V and J ends, which lost 5 bases and 0 bases, there was a span of 4 bases. The V gene's germline CDR1 is GTSNPN and CDR2 SVGIG (reference sequence). CDR3 sequence reads: CAWRVNTEAFF. The CDR3, as DNA: TGTGCCTGGCGAGTGAACACTGAAGCTTTCTTT.

V gene TRBV2 combines with J gene TRBJ2-1; 13 bases agree with TRBD2. Germline values: CDR1 SNHLY, CDR2 FYNNEI. CDR3 length equals 20 residues. Trimming took 2 bases from V and 4 from J; bases not matched to a gene: 14. The CDR3 sequence: CASSEWGGLAGAKEYNEQFF. In DNA, the CDR3 is TGTGCCAGCAGTGAATGGGGAGGACTAGCGGGGGCCAAAGAATACAATGAGCAGTTCTTC.

This clonotype was seen many times. The chain recombines TRBV7-8 with TRBJ2-7; D might be TRBD1 (6 bases). CDR3 length: 19 residues. From germline, CDR1 is SGHVS and CDR2 FQNEAQ. The V gene lost 1 base and the J gene lost 1 base, with 23 bases spanning the gap. This CDR3 reads CASSLVRARGTVRSYEQYF. DNA of the CDR3: TGTGCCAGCAGCTTAGTCAGGGCCAGGGGTACGGTTAGGTCCTACGAGCAGTACTTC. The full variable domain, rest sourced from reference TRBV7-8 and TRBJ2-7, is GAGVSQSPRYKVAKRGQDVALRCDPISGHVSLFWYQQALGQGPEFLTYFQNEAQLDKSGLPSDRFFAERPEGSVSTLKIQRTQQEDSAVYLCASSLVRARGTVRSYEQYFGPGTRLTVT.